The subject of this entry is one T cell receptor (beta chain). The sample is drawn from a study of T cell changes during pregnancy in multiple sclerosis. Germline-derived CDR1 and CDR2 are MDHEN and SYDVKM. J gave up 3 bases and V 5 bases, and 12 bases lay outside the gene matches. The CDR3 consists of 17 residues. The assay was immunoSEQ multiplex PCR, and TCRdb's table has in-frame clones only and misses some. The sample has over 65,000 clones, just over 90% seen once. The sequence was collected from a female donor with multiple sclerosis, enrolled in a pregnancy study. The V call is TRBV28, the J call TRBJ2-4; 8 bases agree with TRBD2. Sequencing was performed on peripheral blood, taken in the first trimester of pregnancy. This CDR3 is CASSPPVGRAGKNIQYF. The CDR3 DNA follows: TGTGCCAGCAGTCCCCCAGTCGGGAGGGCCGGCAAAAACATTCAGTACTTC. Full variable domain (rest looked up from reference TRBV28 and TRBJ2-4): DVKVTQSSRYLVKRTGEKVFLECVQDMDHENMFWYRQDPGLGLRLIYFSYDVKMKEKGDIPEGYSVSREKKERFSLILESASTNQTSMYLCASSPPVGRAGKNIQYFGAGTRLSVL.